What follows is one T cell receptor (beta chain) and its context. A much larger clone differs from this one at a single base, so this may be a read error. TCRdb reprocessed the PCR reads with MiXCR, giving one entry per CDR3 protein. The table shows approximately 54,000 distinct CDR3 sequences, with almost 25% occurring only once. The data stem from a study of molecular identifiers for immune sequencing clone quantification. Germline CDR1 SGHNT, CDR2 YYREEE (reference sequence). The CDR3 loop spans 12 amino acids. The sequencing sample was made of naive CD8+ T cells from blood, with Jurkat cell RNA spiked in. Sample subset: FACS-sorted CD8+CD4-CCR7+CD45RA+ naive T cells. This TCR came from a human donor in good health. Some libraries in this study had Jurkat cell RNA spiked in. V and J are TRBV5-4 and TRBJ2-4; D is possibly TRBD1 or TRBD2 (7 bases each). The DNA of the CDR3 is TGTGCCAACAGCGGGACAGAAAACATTCAGTACTTC. Protein sequence: CANSGTENIQYF.